This T cell receptor (beta chain) was retrieved from a study of identical twins (dated by TCRdb to 2016 to 2017). About the investigation overall: To test whether fetal clonotypes persist, this study deep-sequenced TCR alpha and beta repertoires from monozygotic twins, from unrelated adults of various ages, and from cord blood. To rule out contamination, the twin experiments were replicated at different times with different library preparation protocols. Broad study findings and their caveats: Out-of-frame TCR alpha sequences shared between twins showed an excess of low generation-probability sequences compared with coincidental sharing between unrelated individuals. Conclusions relied on cross-sectional statistical analysis, since the same donors could not be followed over many years. Fewer insertions were carried by abundant cord blood beta clonotypes, a similar but weaker trend appeared in young adult naive repertoires, and no such trend appeared in memory repertoires. In monozygotic twins, recombination models systematically underestimated out-of-frame TCR alpha sharing, but the models matched the sharing seen between unrelated individuals. A weaker excess of twin sharing was found in beta out-of-frame sequences because the signal-to-noise ratio was lowered by fewer shared sequences. Zero-insertion analyses could be partly confounded by invariant T cells such as MAIT and iNKT, though diverse VJ usage argued against such confounding for most clonotypes.

The method was 5' RACE. Instrument on record: Illumina HiSeq 2000. Template switching added a universal primer binding site, and the final cDNA carried a unique molecular identifier that allowed TCR cDNA molecules to be counted accurately. Specific primers in the conserved constant-segment region were used to synthesize first-strand cDNA for the TCR alpha and beta chains. Each cDNA library was double barcoded, with a SMART-Mk sample barcode plus Illumina barcodes, to control for contamination. TruSeq adapter sequences, together with Illumina sample barcodes, were added in two successive PCR steps. Sequencing of the TCR alpha and beta cDNA libraries was done on the Illumina HiSeq platform using custom primers. The original pipeline was this. Unique molecular identifiers were extracted from raw reads with MiGEC, and CDR3 positions were determined with MiXCR. For each individual, recombination models were inferred using an EM algorithm with the repgenHMM and IGoR tools. The analysis of shared clonotypes was done with the tcR package in R, with sharing normalized by the product of cloneset sizes. To study raw recombination free of thymic and clonal selection effects, out-of-frame nonproductive sequences were analyzed. The public reads were reprocessed in TCRdb via fastp at Q25 and MiXCR, keeping in-frame beta chains. Under each unique CDR3 protein, matching rows form one entry showing the most common genes and DNA. TCRdb assigned the V and J calls; the authors' analysis was not used. The sample includes roughly 200,000 distinct CDR3 sequences, with approximately 8.3% observed a single time. The biggest ten clones account for about 2% of the sample.

Note on this clonotype: Its antigen is currently not known. No base quality values were provided; no much bigger clone lies one nucleotide off.

V is reduced by 6 bases and J by 1 base, leaving a spacing of 18 bases between them. The CDR3 spans 16 residues, from the cysteine through the phenylalanine. Just the 48-base CDR3 DNA is kept, in frame starting at base 1. All donors were healthy Caucasians. Three pairs of female monozygotic twins, all aged about 18 to 29 years, made up the twin cohort. Miltenyi CD45RO+ enrichment and human naive T-cell isolation kits were used to isolate memory (CD45RO+) and naive T cells from PBMC. These data also featured in a second study, about yellow fever vaccine responses in identical twins. The second publication reports: According to the authors, the vaccine-induced T cell response in identical twins seemed to be partly convergent and partly specific to each individual. In the study, vaccine-responding T cell clones were precisely tracked in identical twins.

The V and J segments used are TRBV12-3 or TRBV12-4 and TRBJ2-5; possibly the D gene is TRBD2, per 7 matching bases. Sequencing used memory (CD45RO+) T cells sorted from blood. The sample's cell subset or site label is to be understood as: CD45RO+ enriched T cells. This TCR came from a young woman in good health. The CDR3 has the sequence CASRVGGRGPQETQYF. The DNA sequence reads TGTGCCAGCAGGGTAGGGGGGAGGGGACCCCAAGAGACCCAGTACTTC.